This T cell receptor (beta chain) derives from a study of blood T cell repertoires in COVID-19. CDR1 is LNHNV and CDR2 is YYDKDF in the germline V gene (reference sequence). The CDR3 extends over 18 amino acids. The trim removed 0 bases at V and 0 bases at J, leaving 7 bases unmatched. The method was immunoSEQ multiplex PCR; TCRdb's version includes in-frame clones alone and lacks a portion of them. Among 140,000 or so clones listed, more than 60% were seen once. The source is a woman in her sixties or seventies with acute or convalescent COVID-19. The source material was peripheral blood. The chain uses TRBV15 and TRBJ2-3; TRBD2 aligns across 9 bases. In DNA, the CDR3 is TGTGCCACCAGCAGAGATTTAGGGACTAGCACTAGCACAGATACGCAGTATTTT. Amino acids: CATSRDLGTSTSTDTQYF.